A selection of T cell receptor beta chains follows, all from one sample in a study of radiation and T cells in renal cell carcinoma. Profiling relied on immunoSEQ multiplex PCR, and the TCRdb table lists in-frame clones only, not all of them. Here the sample spans approximately 110,000 clones, around 84% being singletons. The input for sequencing was blood, taken from a patient whose treatment included radiotherapy and nephrectomy. The receptors were sampled from a woman in her sixties or seventies with renal cell carcinoma. The CDR3 runs from the conserved cysteine through the conserved F or W. D genes are given only for firm matches.

j_gene: TRBJ2-1
d_gene: -
v_gene: TRBV5-1
CDR3aa: CASSAYNEQFF

j_gene: TRBJ2-7
d_gene: -
v_gene: TRBV6-1
CDR3aa: CASSKGNYEQYF

j_gene: TRBJ2-6
d_gene: -
v_gene: TRBV2
CDR3aa: CASSRDSGSGANVLTF

j_gene: TRBJ2-7
d_gene: TRBD1
v_gene: TRBV19
CDR3aa: CASHAGGVSYEQYF

j_gene: TRBJ1-4
d_gene: TRBD1
v_gene: TRBV6-6
CDR3aa: CASSFDRVGEKLFF

j_gene: TRBJ2-1
d_gene: TRBD2
v_gene: TRBV27
CDR3aa: CASGTSVSSYNEQFF

j_gene: TRBJ2-5
d_gene: -
v_gene: TRBV6-5
CDR3aa: CASSRDGRETQYF

j_gene: TRBJ1-1
d_gene: TRBD1
v_gene: TRBV5-4
CDR3aa: CASSNPVRDRVYTEAFF

j_gene: TRBJ2-2
d_gene: -
v_gene: TRBV9
CDR3aa: CASSPRQGGTGELFF

j_gene: TRBJ1-2
d_gene: -
v_gene: TRBV30
CDR3aa: CAWSANSYGYTF

j_gene: TRBJ2-1
d_gene: -
v_gene: TRBV11-2
CDR3aa: CASSLNIGTTNNEQFF

j_gene: TRBJ2-1
d_gene: -
v_gene: TRBV6-5
CDR3aa: CASSRSRFTGNEQFF